The next 7 T cell receptor beta chains were all read from a single sample in a study of post-analysis software for immune sequencing data. Unique molecular identifiers were present in the TCR beta cDNA libraries. MiXCR, applied by TCRdb to the PCR reads, yields one record per CDR3 protein. The sample includes under 900,000 distinct CDR3 sequences, about 50% of them seen just once. General study results and limits: Four or five TRBV segments were significantly more frequent in patients than in controls. TRBV5-6, TRBV5-1 and TRBV20-1 were among these segments.

Their specific antigens are unknown. Sequencing was performed on blood. Receptors originate from a girl between 5 and 17 years old with multiple sclerosis.

The chain is built from TRBV10-3 and TRBJ1-2, with D hard to call. Trimming removed 3 bases at V and 4 bases at J, with 6 bases between. Germline V lookup: CDR1 ENHRY, CDR2 SYGVKD. The CDR3 runs 12 residues. The DNA for the CDR3 is TGTGCCATCAGTGACGGGTTCTATGGCTACACCTTC. This sequence encodes CAISDGFYGYTF.

The gene calls are TRBV12-3 or TRBV12-4 and TRBJ1-2, with D maybe TRBD1 (5 bases). This CDR3 region has 14 residues. The V gene lost 5 bases and the J gene lost 8 bases, with 18 bases spanning the gap. For the CDR3, the DNA is TGTGCCAGCAGTCCGCGGACCTGGGGGAACGGCTACACCTTC. Residues: CASSPRTWGNGYTF.

The chain is built from TRBV7-6 and TRBJ1-5; D not resolved. Per the germline V gene, CDR1 is SGHVS and CDR2 is FNYEAQ. The V end lost 1 base, the J end lost 7 bases, and 11 bases lay between the germline ends. The CDR3 spans 14 residues. CDR3 DNA: TGTGCCAGCAGCTTAGGATACAGAACCCAGCCCCAGCATTTT. This translates into CASSLGYRTQPQHF. Based on the CDR3 plus reference TRBV7-6 and TRBJ1-5, the full variable domain is GAGVSQSPRYKVTKRGQDVALRCDPISGHVSLYWYRQALGQGPEFLTYFNYEAQQDKSGLPNDRFSAERPEGSISTLTIQRTEQRDSAMYRCASSLGYRTQPQHFGDGTRLSIL.

The chain links TRBV7-3 to TRBJ2-1; D might be TRBD2 (6 bases). This CDR3 is 15 amino acids long. Trimming cost V 3 bases and J 7 bases, with 16 bases left between them. Germline lookup yields CDR1 SGHTA and CDR2 FQGTGA. The CDR3, as DNA: TGTGCCAGCAGCTTGGGAGGAGGTACGGGAAATGAGCAGTTCTTC. Translating it yields CASSLGGGTGNEQFF.

V gene TRBV3-1 combines with J gene TRBJ2-4, with D perhaps assigned TRBD1 or TRBD2 (5 bases each). This CDR3 contains 17 residues. Germline V lookup: CDR1 LGHDT, CDR2 YNNKEL (reference sequence). Trimming cost V 1 base and J 3 bases, with 16 bases left between them. The CDR3 protein is CASSQGGKGQGKNIQYF. CDR3 DNA: TGTGCCAGCAGCCAAGGGGGGAAGGGCCAAGGCAAAAACATTCAGTACTTC.

The chain is built from TRBV7-9 and TRBJ2-7, with D possibly matching TRBD1 (6 bases). Germline CDR1 is SEHNR and CDR2 is FQNEAQ (reference sequence). The V gene lost 5 bases and the J gene lost 3 bases, with 14 bases spanning the gap. The length of the CDR3 is 14 residues. The DNA of the CDR3 is TGTGCCAGCAGCCCCCTAAACAGGGTCTACGAGCAGTACTTC. Its translation is CASSPLNRVYEQYF.

The V and J genes are TRBV7-9 and TRBJ2-1; 9 bases map to TRBD2. The germline CDR1 and CDR2 sequences are SEHNR and FQNEAQ (reference sequence). CDR3 length equals 17 residues. The V and J ends lost 2 bases and 0 bases, in that order; junction bases with no gene match: 5. The CDR3 coding sequence is TGTGCCAGCAGCTTAAGACTAGCGGAGATCTCCTACAATGAGCAGTTCTTC. This translates into CASSLRLAEISYNEQFF.